The clone carrying this T cell receptor (beta chain) was found a few times. The data originate from a study of blood T cell repertoires in COVID-19. In the study overall: The samples span acute and convalescent COVID-19 from the United States, Italy and Spain. Sources were T cells, B-cell-depleted T cells, or PBMCs; the material itself was cDNA or gDNA.

The CDR3 is made up of 16 amino acids. With V trimmed by 10 bases and J by 5 bases, 17 bases remained unmatched. CDR1 is ENHRY, CDR2 SYGVKD, per germline. In the source study's methods: Researchers report that nucleated cell counts were estimated from reference gene primer amplification. Sequencing used immunoSEQ multiplex PCR; TCRdb keeps in-frame clones, though not all of them. The DNA gave D and trimming, while V, J and clone size come from that table. Of about 25,000 clones in the sample, approximately 79% were seen once. The V gene is TRBV10-3, the J gene TRBJ1-1; TRBD1 matches at 9 bases. Sequencing was carried out using peripheral blood. This receptor was taken from a woman at least 80 years old with acute or convalescent COVID-19. Here the CDR3 DNA reads TGTGCCACCGCAGGAAACTTACAGGGGGCTCTTACTGAAGCTTTCTTT. Amino acids: CATAGNLQGALTEAFF.